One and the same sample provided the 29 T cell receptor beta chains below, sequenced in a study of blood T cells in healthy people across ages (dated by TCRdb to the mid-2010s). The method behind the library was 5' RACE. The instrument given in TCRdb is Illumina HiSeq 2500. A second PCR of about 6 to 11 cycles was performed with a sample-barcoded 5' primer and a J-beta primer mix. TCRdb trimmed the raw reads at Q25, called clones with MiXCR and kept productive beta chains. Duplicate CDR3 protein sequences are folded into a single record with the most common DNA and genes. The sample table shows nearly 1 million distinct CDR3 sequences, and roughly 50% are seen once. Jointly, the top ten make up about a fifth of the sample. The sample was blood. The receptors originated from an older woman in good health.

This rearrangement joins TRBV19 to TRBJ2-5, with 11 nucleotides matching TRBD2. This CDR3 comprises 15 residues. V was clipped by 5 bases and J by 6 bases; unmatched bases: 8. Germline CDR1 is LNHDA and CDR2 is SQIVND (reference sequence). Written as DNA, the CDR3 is TGTGCCAGTAGTTTTGCGGCTAGCGGGAGGCAGACCCAGTACTTC. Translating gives CASSFAASGRQTQYF.

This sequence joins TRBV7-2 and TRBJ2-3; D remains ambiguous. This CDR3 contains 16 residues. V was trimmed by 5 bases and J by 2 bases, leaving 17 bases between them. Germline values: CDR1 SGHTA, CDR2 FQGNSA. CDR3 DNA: TGTGCCAGCAGCGTTAGTGGCACGAACCCCACAGATACGCAGTATTTT. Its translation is CASSVSGTNPTDTQYF. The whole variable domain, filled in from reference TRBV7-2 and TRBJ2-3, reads GAGVSQSPSNKVTEKGKDVELRCDPISGHTALYWYRQSLGQGLEFLIYFQGNSAPDKSGLPSDRFSAERTGGSVSTLTIQRTQQEDSAVYLCASSVSGTNPTDTQYFGPGTRLTVL.

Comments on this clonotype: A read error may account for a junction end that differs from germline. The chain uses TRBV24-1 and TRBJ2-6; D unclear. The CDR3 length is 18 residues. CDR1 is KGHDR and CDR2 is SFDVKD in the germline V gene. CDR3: CATSGLPKYSSGANVLTF. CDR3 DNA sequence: TGTGCCACCAGTGGTTTGCCCAAGTACAGCTCTGGGGCCAACGTCCTGACTTTC.

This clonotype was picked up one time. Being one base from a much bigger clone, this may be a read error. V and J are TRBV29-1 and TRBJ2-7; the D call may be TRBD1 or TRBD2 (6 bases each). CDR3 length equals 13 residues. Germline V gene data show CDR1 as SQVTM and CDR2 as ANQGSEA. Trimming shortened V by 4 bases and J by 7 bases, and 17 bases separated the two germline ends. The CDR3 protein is CSVGGRGLKEQYF. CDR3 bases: TGCAGCGTTGGGGGACGGGGGCTAAAAGAGCAGTACTTC.

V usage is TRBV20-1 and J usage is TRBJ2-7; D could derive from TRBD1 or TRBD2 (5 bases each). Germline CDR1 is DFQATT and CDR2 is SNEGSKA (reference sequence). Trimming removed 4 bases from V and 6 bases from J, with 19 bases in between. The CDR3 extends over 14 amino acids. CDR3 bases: TGCAGTGCTACCGAGGGGATATTCCCCCTCGAGCAGTACTTC. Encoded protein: CSATEGIFPLEQYF.

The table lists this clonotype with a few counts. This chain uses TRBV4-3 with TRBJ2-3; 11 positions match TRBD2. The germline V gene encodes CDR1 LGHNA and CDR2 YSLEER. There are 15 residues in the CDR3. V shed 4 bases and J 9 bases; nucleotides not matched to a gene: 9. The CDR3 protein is CASSLTSGEAGTQYF. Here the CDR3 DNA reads TGCGCCAGCAGCCTGACTAGCGGGGAGGCAGGAACGCAGTATTTT.

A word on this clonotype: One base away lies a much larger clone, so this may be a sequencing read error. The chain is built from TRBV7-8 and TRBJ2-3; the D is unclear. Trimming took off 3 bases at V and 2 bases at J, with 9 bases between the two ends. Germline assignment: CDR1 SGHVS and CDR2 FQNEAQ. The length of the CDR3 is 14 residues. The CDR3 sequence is CASSLFPNTDTQYF. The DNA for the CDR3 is TGTGCCAGCAGCTTGTTCCCGAACACAGATACGCAGTATTTT.

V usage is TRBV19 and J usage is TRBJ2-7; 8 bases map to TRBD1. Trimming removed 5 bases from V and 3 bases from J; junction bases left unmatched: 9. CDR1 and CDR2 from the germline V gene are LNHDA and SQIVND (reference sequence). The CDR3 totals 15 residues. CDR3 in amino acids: CASSGGQGFFYEQYF. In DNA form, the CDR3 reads TGTGCCAGTAGTGGCGGACAGGGCTTTTTCTACGAGCAGTACTTC.

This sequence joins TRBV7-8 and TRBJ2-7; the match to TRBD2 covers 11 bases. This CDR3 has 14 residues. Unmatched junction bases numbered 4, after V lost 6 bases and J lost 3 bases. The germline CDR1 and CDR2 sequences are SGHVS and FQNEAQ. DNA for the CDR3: TGTGCCAGCAGATCCGGGACTAGCGGCTACGAGCAGTACTTC. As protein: CASRSGTSGYEQYF.

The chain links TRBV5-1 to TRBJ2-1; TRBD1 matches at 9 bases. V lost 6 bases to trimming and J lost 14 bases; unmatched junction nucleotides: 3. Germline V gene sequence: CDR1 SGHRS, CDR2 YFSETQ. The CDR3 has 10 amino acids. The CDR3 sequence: CASNRDREFF. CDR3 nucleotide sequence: TGCGCCAGCAACCGGGACAGGGAGTTCTTC. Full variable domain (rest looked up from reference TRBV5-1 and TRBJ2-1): KAGVTQTPRYLIKTRGQQVTLSCSPISGHRSVSWYQQTPGQGLQFLFEYFSETQRNKGNFPGRFSGRQFSNSRSEMNVSTLELGDSALYLCASNRDREFFGPGTRLTVL.

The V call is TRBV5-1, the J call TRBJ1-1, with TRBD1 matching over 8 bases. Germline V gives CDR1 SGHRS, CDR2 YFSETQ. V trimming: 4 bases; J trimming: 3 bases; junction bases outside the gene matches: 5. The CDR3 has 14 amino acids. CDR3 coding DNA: TGCGCCAGCAGCCGGACAGGGCCAGACACTGAAGCTTTCTTT. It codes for CASSRTGPDTEAFF.

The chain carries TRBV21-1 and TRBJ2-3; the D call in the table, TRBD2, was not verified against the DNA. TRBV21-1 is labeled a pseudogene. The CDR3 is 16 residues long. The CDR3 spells CASSKPGLAGGPPQYF. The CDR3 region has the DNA TGTGCCAGCAGCAAACCCGGGCTAGCGGGAGGGCCACCGCAGTATTTT.

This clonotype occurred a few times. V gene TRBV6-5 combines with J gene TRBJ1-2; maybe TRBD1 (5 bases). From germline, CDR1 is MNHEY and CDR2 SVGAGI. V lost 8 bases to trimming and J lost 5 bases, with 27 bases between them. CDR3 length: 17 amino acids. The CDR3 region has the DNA TGTGCCAGCGGTCCTGGGGGGGTTGTAGGGAACGGGTATGGCTACACCTTC. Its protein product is CASGPGGVVGNGYGYTF.

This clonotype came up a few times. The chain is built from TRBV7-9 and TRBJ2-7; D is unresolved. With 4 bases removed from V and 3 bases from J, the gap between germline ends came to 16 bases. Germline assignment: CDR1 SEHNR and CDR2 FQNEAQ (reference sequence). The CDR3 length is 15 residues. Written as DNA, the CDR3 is TGTGCCAGCAGCTCCAGAGACCTGCGGAGCTACGAGCAGTACTTC. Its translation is CASSSRDLRSYEQYF. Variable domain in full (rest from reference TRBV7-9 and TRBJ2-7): DTGVSQNPRHKITKRGQNVTFRCDPISEHNRLYWYRQTLGQGPEFLTYFQNEAQLEKSRLLSDRFSAERPKGSFSTLEIQRTEQGDSAMYLCASSSRDLRSYEQYFGPGTRLTVT.

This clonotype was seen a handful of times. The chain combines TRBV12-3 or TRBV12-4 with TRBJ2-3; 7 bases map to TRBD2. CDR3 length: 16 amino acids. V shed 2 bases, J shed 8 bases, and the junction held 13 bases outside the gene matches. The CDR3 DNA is TGTGCCAGCAGTTTATTCGGGGGAGGGTGGCAGACTACGCAGTATTTT. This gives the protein CASSLFGGGWQTTQYF.

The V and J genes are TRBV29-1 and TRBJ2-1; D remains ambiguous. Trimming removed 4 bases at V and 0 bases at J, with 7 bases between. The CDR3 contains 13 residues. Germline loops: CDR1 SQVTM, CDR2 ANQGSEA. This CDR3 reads CSVAPDSYNEQFF. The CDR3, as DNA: TGCAGCGTTGCCCCGGACTCCTACAATGAGCAGTTCTTC.

CDR3 amino acids: CSVPAGYSSYEQYF. Here the CDR3 DNA reads TGCAGTGTTCCAGCGGGATACAGCTCCTACGAGCAGTACTTC. V usage is TRBV20-1 and J usage is TRBJ2-7; 7 bases are shared with TRBD2. Germline assignment: CDR1 DFQATT and CDR2 SNEGSKA (reference sequence). The J segment lost 0 bases and the V segment lost 7 bases, leaving 9 bases of the junction unmatched. The CDR3 loop spans 14 amino acids.

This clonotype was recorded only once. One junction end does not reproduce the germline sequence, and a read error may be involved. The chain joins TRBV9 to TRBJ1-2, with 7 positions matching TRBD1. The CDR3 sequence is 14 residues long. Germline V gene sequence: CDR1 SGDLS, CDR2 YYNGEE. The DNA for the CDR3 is TGTGTCAGCAGCGTAGGACAGGACTTCTATGGCTACACCTTC. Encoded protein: CVSSVGQDFYGYTF.

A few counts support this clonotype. The CDR3 bases are TGTGCCAGCAGTTTTACCGGTGAGACCCAGTACTTC. It yields the protein CASSFTGETQYF. V and J are TRBV7-2 and TRBJ2-5; D uncertain. Germline assignment: CDR1 SGHTA and CDR2 FQGNSA. Trimming shortened V by 6 bases and J by 5 bases, and 10 bases separated the two germline ends. This CDR3 is 12 amino acids long.

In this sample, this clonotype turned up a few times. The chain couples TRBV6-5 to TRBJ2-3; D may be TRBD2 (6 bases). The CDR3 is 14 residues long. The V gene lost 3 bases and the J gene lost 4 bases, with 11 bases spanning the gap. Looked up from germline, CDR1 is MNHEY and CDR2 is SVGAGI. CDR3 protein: CASSYGGIPDTQYF. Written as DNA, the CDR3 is TGTGCCAGCAGTTATGGAGGGATCCCAGATACGCAGTATTTT.

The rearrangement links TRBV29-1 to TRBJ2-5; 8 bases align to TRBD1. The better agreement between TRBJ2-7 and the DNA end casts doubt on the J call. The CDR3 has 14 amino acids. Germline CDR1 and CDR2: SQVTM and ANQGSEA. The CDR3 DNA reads TGCAGCGTTTTCTCCGGGACAGGTGTGTACGAGCAGTACTTC. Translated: CSVFSGTGVYEQYF.

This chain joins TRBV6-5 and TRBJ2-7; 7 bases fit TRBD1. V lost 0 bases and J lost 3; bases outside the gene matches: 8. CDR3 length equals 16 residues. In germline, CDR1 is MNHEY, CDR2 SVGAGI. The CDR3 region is CASSYSSGQIFYEQYF. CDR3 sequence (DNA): TGTGCCAGCAGTTACTCCTCGGGACAGATATTCTACGAGCAGTACTTC.

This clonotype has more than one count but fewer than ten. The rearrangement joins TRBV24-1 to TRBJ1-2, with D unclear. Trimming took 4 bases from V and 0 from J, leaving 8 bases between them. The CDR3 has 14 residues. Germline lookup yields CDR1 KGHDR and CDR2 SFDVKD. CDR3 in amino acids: CATSDNLANYGYTF. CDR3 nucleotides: TGTGCCACCAGTGACAACCTTGCTAACTATGGCTACACCTTC.

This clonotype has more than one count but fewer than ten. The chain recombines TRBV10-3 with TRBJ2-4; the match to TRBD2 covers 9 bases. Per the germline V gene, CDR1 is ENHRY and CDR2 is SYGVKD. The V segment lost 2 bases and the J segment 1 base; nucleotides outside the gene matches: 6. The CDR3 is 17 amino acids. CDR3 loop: CAISERAGGAAKNIQYF. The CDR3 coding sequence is TGTGCCATCAGTGAGCGCGCGGGAGGGGCGGCCAAAAACATTCAGTACTTC.

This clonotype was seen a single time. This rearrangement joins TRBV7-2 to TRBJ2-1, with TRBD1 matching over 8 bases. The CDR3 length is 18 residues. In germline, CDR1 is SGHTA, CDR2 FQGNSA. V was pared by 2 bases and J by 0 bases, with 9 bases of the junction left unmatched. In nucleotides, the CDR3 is TGTGCCAGCAGCTTATCACACAGGGGGTTTAGCTCCTACAATGAGCAGTTCTTC. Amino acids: CASSLSHRGFSSYNEQFF.

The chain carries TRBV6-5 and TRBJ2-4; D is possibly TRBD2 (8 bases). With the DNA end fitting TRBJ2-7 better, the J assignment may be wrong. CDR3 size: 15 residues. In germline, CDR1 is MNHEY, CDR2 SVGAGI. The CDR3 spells CASKRGRGTDYEQYF. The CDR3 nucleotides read TGTGCCAGCAAGCGGGGGAGAGGGACAGACTACGAGCAGTACTTC.

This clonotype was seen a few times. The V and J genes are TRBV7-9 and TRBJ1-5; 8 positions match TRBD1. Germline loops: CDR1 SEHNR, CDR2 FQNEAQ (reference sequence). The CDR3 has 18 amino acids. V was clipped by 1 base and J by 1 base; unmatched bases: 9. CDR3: CASSLVATGDLSNQPQHF. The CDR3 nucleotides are TGTGCCAGCAGCTTAGTGGCGACAGGGGATCTAAGCAATCAGCCCCAGCATTTT.

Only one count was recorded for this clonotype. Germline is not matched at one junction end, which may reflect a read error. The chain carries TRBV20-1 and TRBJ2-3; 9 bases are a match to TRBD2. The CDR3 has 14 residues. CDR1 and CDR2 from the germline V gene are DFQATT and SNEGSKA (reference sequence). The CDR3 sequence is CSTSLAGFTDTQYF. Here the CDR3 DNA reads TGCAGTACTAGTCTAGCGGGATTCACAGATACGCAGTATTTT.

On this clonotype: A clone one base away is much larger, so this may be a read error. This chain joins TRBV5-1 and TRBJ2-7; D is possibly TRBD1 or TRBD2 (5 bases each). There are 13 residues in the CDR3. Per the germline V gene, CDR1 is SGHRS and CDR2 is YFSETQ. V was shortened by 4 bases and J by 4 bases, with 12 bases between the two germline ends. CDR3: CASSRGPQYEQYF. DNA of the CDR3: TGCGCCAGCAGCAGGGGACCCCAGTACGAGCAGTACTTC.